This TCR beta chain derives from a study of shared clonotypes between healthy human individuals (TCRdb year 2020). About the study as a whole: The cohort comprised two women and three men aged 18 to 49 years. The study deeply sequenced blood TCR repertoires of five healthy adults to estimate repertoire size and the extent of clonotype sharing between individuals. Different laboratories and diverse techniques were used to prepare libraries and sequence TCR repertoires, to increase sequencing depth and limit assay-specific biases. Each donor's leukapheresis produced roughly between roughly 0.85 and 10 billion PBMCs. For each donor, CD4 naive and CD4 memory were each run on three plates, CD8 naive on two plates, and CD8 memory on one plate. Results and caveats for the whole study, not just this receptor: Sampling was restricted to blood, and TCR repertoires in tissues likely differ from the TCR repertoires found in blood. Clonotypes shared by all four sorted-subset donors showed higher generation probabilities than non-shared clonotypes. The genetic and exposure-history diversity represented was limited by the small number of donors. Roughly 5.2% of naive CD4, 3.5% of naive CD8, approximately 2% of memory CD4, and 0.35% to 0.4% of memory CD8 clonotypes were shared across several donors. Naive subsets generally had larger estimated clonotype richness than memory subsets. Based on pairwise subsampling, the degree of clonotype sharing among donors was expected to be affected by sequencing depth. Even with the large sequencing depth, rarefaction of the sorted-subset datasets indicated that sequencing was incomplete.

The CDR3 sequence holds 15 residues, the cysteine and phenylalanine included. The only DNA kept is the CDR3, 45 bases in frame from the first base. From a lookup of the germline V gene, CDR1 and CDR2 are KGHSH and LQKENI. The V and J ends are trimmed by 3 bases and 0 bases, leaving 9 bases between them. TCR CDR3 regions were amplified from genomic DNA by multiplex PCR using the deep immunoSEQ assay. For each cell subset, the extracted genomic DNA was distributed evenly across all wells of several immunoSEQ 96-well plates, and each plate served as one replicate. For sorted subsets, around 200 ng genomic DNA, equal to 30,000 to 35,000 T cell genomes, was loaded into each replicate PCR. The purified libraries were quantified using a Qubit 3.0 fluorometer, sized with a Bioanalyzer 2100, and then quantified again using the KAPA Library Quantification kit. A separate single-read 150-cycle Illumina NextSeq 550 flow cell was used to sequence each immunoSEQ 96-well plate. As for how the authors treated the data: Because the immunoSEQ output held only junctional sequences and lacked quality scores, the filtering could not match the filtering applied to full-length reads. To assign V/J genes and CDR3, sequences were annotated using PyIR, a Python wrapper for IgBLAST v1.9, with IMGT germline references. Any read was removed if the V/J assignment was weak (E-value above 1e-6), the CDR3 was missing, or the read contained stop codons, out-of-frame junctions, or ambiguous translated residues. V3J clonotypes were defined as sequences sharing the same inferred V gene, J gene, and CDR3 amino acid sequence. The percentage overlap between two repertoires was calculated by dividing the number of shared unique clonotypes by the size of the smaller repertoire. Richness of each repertoire was evaluated using RTK rarefaction, the Chao1 estimator, and Recon v2.1 estimates of unobserved clonotypes. For all TCRbeta clonotypes obtained by the gDNA method from four donors, generation probabilities were computed with OLGA. TCRdb carries this immuneACCESS record with in-frame sequences only. Its versions omit some clonotypes, under half of them owing to an unresolved V gene in the studies checked, with the rest unexplained. That table supplies the V and J calls and clone size; D and trimming were determined from the DNA. This sample holds some 630,000 clones; around 72% were observed only once. Around 1.8% of the sample is held by the ten biggest clonotypes.

Healthy HIV-negative adults with no recently reported acute infections or vaccinations were included as donors. All donors were Caucasian adults living in Nashville, Tennessee, USA. CD4+ T cells were enriched through magnetic negative selection, after which naive cells were positively selected on CD45RA and the remaining negative fraction served as the memory subset. After blood collection by leukapheresis, PBMCs were isolated using Ficoll-Histopaque density gradient centrifugation and then cryopreserved in the vapor phase of liquid nitrogen. Purity and quantity of every magnetically sorted T cell population were checked by analytical flow cytometry. Genomic DNA was isolated from each sorted fraction and quantified by UV absorbance on a Nanodrop 2000c. Points on this clone: This receptor's antigen is unknown. No base qualities exist here, and no much larger clone lies one base off it.

Sequencing was carried out using memory CD4+ T cells sorted from blood. The sample's cell subset or site label, decoded: CD45RA-negative fraction. This TCR derives from a young woman in good health. Rearrangement joined TRBV18 to TRBJ1-5; a weak D assignment points to TRBD1 (6 bases agree). The CDR3 protein sequence reads: CASSPRQVSNQPQHF. The sequenced DNA: TGTGCCAGCTCACCTAGACAGGTTAGCAATCAGCCCCAGCATTTT.